A selection of T cell receptor beta chains follows, all from one sample in a study of cytomegalovirus exposure and HLA in healthy donors. Profiling relied on immunoSEQ multiplex PCR, and the TCRdb table lists in-frame clones only, not all of them. The table records about 130,000 clones, about three quarters of them present only once. Sequencing was performed on PBMCs. These receptors were taken from a woman aged 25 to 39 in good health and CMV-seronegative. Both conserved end residues are part of each CDR3. Fields, in order: V gene, clone size, CDR3 protein. Part of the rows lack a size; the others show once, few, many or a class for expanded clones.

v_call: TRBV7-3
clone_size: .
cdr3_aa: CASSLTRGRGETQYF

v_call: TRBV9
clone_size: .
cdr3_aa: CASSPGIYLYNEQFF

v_call: TRBV6-5
clone_size: .
cdr3_aa: CASSYAAGGNYGYTF

v_call: TRBV29-1
clone_size: .
cdr3_aa: CSVGTGGPGDTQYF

v_call: TRBV4-3
clone_size: .
cdr3_aa: CASSPGAGSYNEQFF

v_call: TRBV7-2
clone_size: .
cdr3_aa: CASGWTGVNTEAFF

v_call: TRBV18
clone_size: .
cdr3_aa: CASSPRQIQETQYF

v_call: TRBV29-1
clone_size: .
cdr3_aa: CSVSGQMNTEAFF

v_call: TRBV2
clone_size: few
cdr3_aa: CASSPGYALSYNEQFF

v_call: TRBV2
clone_size: .
cdr3_aa: CASRERQGYTEAFF

v_call: TRBV20-1
clone_size: .
cdr3_aa: CSAERSDTQYF

v_call: TRBV7-8
clone_size: .
cdr3_aa: CASSSETGNSYEQYF

v_call: TRBV5-1
clone_size: .
cdr3_aa: CASRVRGLSYEQYF

v_call: TRBV10-3
clone_size: .
cdr3_aa: CATAGGGGPFNQPQHF

v_call: TRBV28
clone_size: few
cdr3_aa: CASRPQRQTHQPQHF

v_call: TRBV5-6
clone_size: .
cdr3_aa: CASRGQENEKLFF

v_call: TRBV14
clone_size: .
cdr3_aa: CASSQDSLYGYTF

v_call: TRBV4-3
clone_size: .
cdr3_aa: CASSHHGQGSYEQYF

v_call: TRBV19
clone_size: .
cdr3_aa: CASSQGVDEQYF

v_call: TRBV6-6
clone_size: once
cdr3_aa: CASGLDQRFYGYTF

v_call: TRBV11-3
clone_size: .
cdr3_aa: CASSLGRAVGGAFF

v_call: TRBV10-2
clone_size: few
cdr3_aa: CATRDSGNEQFF

v_call: TRBV5-1
clone_size: few
cdr3_aa: CASSLVAGVLETQYF

v_call: TRBV13
clone_size: .
cdr3_aa: CASSLVGQGGYNEQFF

v_call: TRBV7-8
clone_size: .
cdr3_aa: CASSPQTGLNTEAFF